The rows below give T cell receptor beta chains drawn from one sample of a study of T cells in localized non-small cell lung cancer. Only in-frame clones appear in the TCRdb table, and some are missing; sequencing was by immunoSEQ multiplex PCR. Found here are about 41,000 clones, 86% of them singletons; the top ten hold less than 9%. The material was peripheral blood, obtained before any cancer treatment. These receptors were obtained from a woman between 18 and 50 years old with stage III lung adenocarcinoma. The CDR3 runs from the conserved cysteine through the conserved F or W. D genes are given only for firm matches. The size entry is marked missing in some rows and otherwise reads once, few, many or a size class.

>TRBV4-1|-|TRBJ1-1|medium-sized
CASSQDHTGGSEAFF
TGCGCCAGCAGCCAAGATCATACCGGAGGGAGTGAAGCTTTCTTT
>TRBV18|-|TRBJ1-3|-
CASSPNRDGNTIYF
TGTGCCAGCTCACCGAATCGGGATGGAAACACCATATATTTT
>TRBV6-6|-|TRBJ2-5|once
CASTRQDQETQYF
TGTGCCAGCACCCGACAGGACCAAGAGACCCAGTACTTC
>TRBV2|-|TRBJ1-6|-
CASRGTAGGALHF
TGTGCCAGCAGGGGGACGGCCGGGGGGGCCCTCCACTTT
>TRBV27|TRBD1|TRBJ2-2|-
CASSTQGSWGTGELFF
TGTGCCAGCAGTACACAGGGGTCGTGGGGGACCGGGGAGCTGTTTTTT
>TRBV4-1|TRBD2|TRBJ2-1|-
CASSHGGLAGGPTRREQFF
TGCGCCAGCAGCCATGGTGGACTAGCGGGGGGACCGACCCGCCGGGAGCAGTTCTTC
>TRBV19|-|TRBJ2-2|-
CASTWTYNTGELFF
TGTGCCAGTACCTGGACATATAACACCGGGGAGCTGTTTTTT
>TRBV12-5|-|TRBJ2-7|medium-sized
CASGLVPGFYEQYF
TGTGCTAGTGGTTTGGTACCGGGGTTCTACGAGCAGTACTTC
>TRBV7-3|-|TRBJ1-1|-
CASSFDPGGWTEAFF
TGTGCCAGCAGCTTTGATCCGGGAGGGTGGACTGAAGCTTTCTTT
>TRBV4-1|TRBD2|TRBJ2-1|-
CASSQPLRLAGGYNEQFF
TGCGCCAGCAGCCAGCCCCTGAGGTTGGCGGGGGGATACAATGAGCAGTTCTTC
>TRBV6-1|-|TRBJ1-2|-
CASSGVLDGYTF
TGTGCCAGCAGTGGTGTTTTGGACGGCTACACCTTC
>TRBV30|-|TRBJ2-5|-
CAWKGLGETQYF
TGTGCCTGGAAGGGACTTGGAGAGACCCAGTACTTC
>TRBV5-6|-|TRBJ2-5|once
CASSFTGPFETQYF
TGTGCCAGCAGCTTCACGGGACCCTTCGAGACCCAGTACTTC
>TRBV27|-|TRBJ1-1|-
CAIGGGRGNTEAFF
TGTGCCATCGGGGGGGGGCGCGGGAATACTGAAGCTTTCTTT
>TRBV4-1|TRBD1|TRBJ1-3|-
CASSKSSGTGTPISGNTIYF
TGCGCCAGCAGCAAAAGTTCGGGGACAGGGACCCCCATCTCTGGAAACACCATATATTTT
>TRBV2|TRBD2|TRBJ2-7|-
CASRGLAGDPTYEQYF
TGTGCCAGCAGGGGACTAGCGGGGGACCCGACCTACGAGCAGTACTTC
>TRBV7-8|-|TRBJ1-3|-
CASSLGSLGVRNTIYF
TGTGCCAGCAGCTTAGGTAGTTTAGGGGTGCGAAACACCATATATTTT
>TRBV6-1|TRBD1|TRBJ2-1|-
CASSEDGDRGHNEQFF
TGTGCCAGCAGTGAAGATGGGGACAGGGGGCATAATGAGCAGTTCTTC
>TRBV2|-|TRBJ2-7|-
CASSEDWGRSQYF
TGTGCCAGCAGTGAAGATTGGGGGAGGTCTCAGTACTTC
>TRBV10-2|TRBD1|TRBJ1-5|few
CASSLGQAQPQHF
TGCGCCAGCAGTTTGGGACAGGCTCAGCCCCAGCATTTT
>TRBV4-2|-|TRBJ1-2|-
CASSLGGGYGYTF
TGTGCCAGCAGCCTAGGTGGTGGCTATGGCTACACCTTC
>TRBV2|-|TRBJ2-5|-
CASSAGEETQYF
TGTGCCAGCAGTGCGGGAGAAGAGACCCAGTACTTC
>TRBV7-9|-|TRBJ1-1|-
CASSLAGGNTEAFF
TGTGCCAGCAGCTTAGCGGGTGGGAACACTGAAGCTTTCTTT
>TRBV25-1|TRBD1|TRBJ2-5|-
CASSDPGQGQETQYF
TGTGCCAGCAGTGATCCCGGACAGGGCCAAGAGACCCAGTACTTC
>TRBV6-4|-|TRBJ2-3|medium-sized
CASSEGETDTQYF
TGTGCCAGCAGTGAAGGGGAAACAGATACGCAGTATTTT